This TCR beta chain came from a study of CD8 T cells in Susac syndrome. The V end was cut by 6 bases, the J end by 1 base, with 12 bases between. The germline gives CDR1 DFQATT, CDR2 SNEGSKA (reference sequence). The CDR3 covers 13 residues. CD8+ and CD4+ T cells taken from blood had their TCR beta sequenced. Each multiple sclerosis control was a treatment-naive patient with relapsing-remitting disease that was either stable or active. Negative isolation yielded CD8+ and CD4+ T cells; FACS enriched TEMRA cells. Reverse transcription of about 0.5 to 1 ug RNA was carried out with random hexamers. TCR beta CDR3 was amplified by immunoSEQ covering 54 Vbeta and 13 Jbeta. Using its own MiXCR run on the immunoSEQ multiplex PCR reads, TCRdb lists one record per CDR3 protein. The profile covers 330,000 or so distinct CDR3 sequences, with 89% appearing a single time and 0.18% taken by the ten largest.

What was sequenced was CD8+ T cells from PBMCs. This clonotype was obtained from a human donor with multiple sclerosis. The chain couples TRBV20-1 to TRBJ1-1; no clear D gene. CDR3 region: CSALISWNTEAFF. The CDR3 nucleotides read TGCAGTGCCCTAATAAGTTGGAACACTGAAGCTTTCTTT.